This T cell receptor beta chain was documented in a study of T cells in Graves' hyperthyroidism and ophthalmopathy. Study at large: Before any treatment, at initial diagnosis, peripheral blood was collected. Findings and caveats of the study: Clonotypes that were expanded in thyroid above 0.001 mostly appeared in blood too.

This clonotype came up a few times. What it recognizes is unknown. Amplification targeted TCR beta CDR3 regions from RNA transcripts. During a first-round RT-PCR of the TCR CDR3, the HTBI primer set was used. Each CDR3 protein gets one entry after TCRdb re-called the multiplex PCR reads with MiXCR. The top ten clones hold about a sixth of a sample with hundreds of thousands of distinct CDR3 sequences, about 17% of them seen once. The sequenced material came from blood. The TCR sequence derives from a woman aged 45-65 years with Graves' hyperthyroidism that later progressed to Graves' ophthalmopathy.

CDR3 amino acids: CASSLGGIGGYTF. In DNA, the CDR3 is TGTGCCAGCAGCTTGGGAGGGATCGGTGGCTACACCTTC. This chain connects TRBV5-6 to TRBJ1-2; D is uncertain. The CDR3 loop spans 13 amino acids. Germline CDR1 and CDR2: SGHDT and YYEEEE. V was clipped by 0 bases and J by 7 bases, with 10 bases between them.